This T cell receptor beta chain stems from a study of blood T cell repertoires in COVID-19. Study background: The United States, Italy and Spain supplied acute and convalescent COVID-19 samples. Sources were T cells, B-cell-depleted T cells, or PBMCs; the material itself was cDNA or gDNA.

Per the original methods: Reference gene primer amplification gave nucleated cell count estimates. Profiling relied on immunoSEQ multiplex PCR, and the TCRdb table lists in-frame clones only, not all of them. V, J and clone size are those of that table, while D and trimming were read from the DNA. Of about 500,000 clones listed, roughly 87% were seen once; the top ten hold roughly 0.9%. The CDR3 loop spans 12 amino acids. Trimming shortened V by 5 bases and J by 11 bases, and 13 bases separated the two germline ends. From germline, CDR1 is SGHAT and CDR2 FQNNGV. The chain is built from TRBV11-2 and TRBJ2-1; tentatively, D is TRBD2 (5 bases). This receptor was obtained from a man younger than 35 with COVID-19, enrolled during active disease. Source material: peripheral blood. CDR3 sequence reads: CASSATREQQFF. CDR3 DNA sequence: TGTGCCAGCAGCGCCACTAGGGAGCAGCAGTTCTTC.